This T cell receptor (beta chain) was identified in a study of beta chain features in type 1 diabetes. This CDR3 comprises 15 residues. Trimming left V 5 bases short and J 4 bases short, with 12 bases between. Germline CDR1 reads MNHEY; CDR2 reads SMNVEV (reference sequence). Expressed TCRB transcripts got sequenced, as all isolated RNA was reverse transcribed. Clones were read by immunoSEQ multiplex PCR, and TCRdb kept only the in-frame ones, dropping some. The data show some 300,000 clones, approximately 8% seen once. This clone has only a few counts. The sample contains more than one DNA sequence encoding this CDR3.

This sequence was found in a woman between 18 and 29 years old in good health. Sequenced input: central memory CD4+ T cells from blood. The chain joins TRBV27 to TRBJ2-6, with D perhaps matching TRBD1 (7 bases). As DNA, the CDR3 is TGTGCCAGCAGTGGAGGGGGCTCAGGGGCCAACGTCCTGACTTTC. This sequence encodes CASSGGGSGANVLTF. The whole variable domain, filled in from reference TRBV27 and TRBJ2-6, reads EAQVTQNPRYLITVTGKKLTVTCSQNMNHEYMSWYRQDPGLGLRQIYYSMNVEVTDKGDVPEGYKVSRKEKRNFPLILESPSPNQTSLYFCASSGGGSGANVLTFGAGSRLTVL.